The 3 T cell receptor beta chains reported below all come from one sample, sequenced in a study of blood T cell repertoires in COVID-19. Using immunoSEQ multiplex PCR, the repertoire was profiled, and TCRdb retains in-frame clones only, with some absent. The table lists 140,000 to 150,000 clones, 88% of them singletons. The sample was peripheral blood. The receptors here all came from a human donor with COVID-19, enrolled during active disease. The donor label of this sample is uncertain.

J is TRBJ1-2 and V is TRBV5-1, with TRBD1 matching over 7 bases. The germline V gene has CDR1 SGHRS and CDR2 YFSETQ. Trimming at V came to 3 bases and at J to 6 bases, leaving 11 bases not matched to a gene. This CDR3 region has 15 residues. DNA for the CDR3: TGCGCCAGCAGCTACGCGACAGGGCGTCGGGATGGCTACACCTTC. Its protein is CASSYATGRRDGYTF.

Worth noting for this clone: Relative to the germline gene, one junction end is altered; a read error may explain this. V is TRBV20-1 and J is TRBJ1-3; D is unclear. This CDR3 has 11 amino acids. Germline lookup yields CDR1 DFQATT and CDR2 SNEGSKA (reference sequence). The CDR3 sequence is CSAKHGDTIYF. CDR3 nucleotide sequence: TGCAGTGCTAAACATGGAGACACCATATATTTT.

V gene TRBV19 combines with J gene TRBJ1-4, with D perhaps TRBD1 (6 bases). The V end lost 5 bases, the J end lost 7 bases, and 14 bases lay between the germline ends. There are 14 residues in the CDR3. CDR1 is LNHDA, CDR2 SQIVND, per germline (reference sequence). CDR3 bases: TGTGCCAGTAGTGTGGGGGCGTTTGTTGAAAAACTGTTTTTT. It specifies CASSVGAFVEKLFF.